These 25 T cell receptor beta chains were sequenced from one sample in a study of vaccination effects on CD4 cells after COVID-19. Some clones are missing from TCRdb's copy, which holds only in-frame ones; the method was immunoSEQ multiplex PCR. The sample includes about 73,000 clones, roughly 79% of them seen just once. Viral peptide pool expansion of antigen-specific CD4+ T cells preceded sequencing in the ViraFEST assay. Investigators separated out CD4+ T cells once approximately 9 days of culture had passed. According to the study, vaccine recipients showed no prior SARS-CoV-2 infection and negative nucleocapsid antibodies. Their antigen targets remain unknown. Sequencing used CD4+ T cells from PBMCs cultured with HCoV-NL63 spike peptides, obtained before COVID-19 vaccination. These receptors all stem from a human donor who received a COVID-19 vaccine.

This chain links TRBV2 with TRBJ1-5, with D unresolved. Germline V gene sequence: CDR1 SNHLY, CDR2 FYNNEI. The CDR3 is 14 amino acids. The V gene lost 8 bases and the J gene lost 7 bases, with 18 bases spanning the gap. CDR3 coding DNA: TGTGCCAGCTCCCTCGCAGCTCTTGGACAGCCCCAGCATTTT. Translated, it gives CASSLAALGQPQHF. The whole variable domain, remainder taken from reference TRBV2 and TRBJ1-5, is EPEVTQTPSHQVTQMGQEVILRCVPISNHLYFYWYRQILGQKVEFLVSFYNNEISEKSEIFDDQFSVERPDGSNFTLKIRSTKLEDSAMYFCASSLAALGQPQHFGDGTRLSIL.

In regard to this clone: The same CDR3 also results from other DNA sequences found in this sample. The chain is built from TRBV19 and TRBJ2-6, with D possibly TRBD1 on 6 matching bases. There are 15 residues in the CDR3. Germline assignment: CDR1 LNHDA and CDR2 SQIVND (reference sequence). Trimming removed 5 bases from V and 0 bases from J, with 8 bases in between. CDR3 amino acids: CASSRQVSGANVLTF. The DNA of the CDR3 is TGTGCCAGTAGTCGACAGGTCTCTGGGGCCAACGTCCTGACTTTC. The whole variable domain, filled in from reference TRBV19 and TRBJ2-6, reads DGGITQSPKYLFRKEGQNVTLSCEQNLNHDAMYWYRQDPGQGLRLIYYSQIVNDFQKGDIAEGYSVSREKKESFPLTVTSAQKNPTAFYLCASSRQVSGANVLTFGAGSRLTVL.

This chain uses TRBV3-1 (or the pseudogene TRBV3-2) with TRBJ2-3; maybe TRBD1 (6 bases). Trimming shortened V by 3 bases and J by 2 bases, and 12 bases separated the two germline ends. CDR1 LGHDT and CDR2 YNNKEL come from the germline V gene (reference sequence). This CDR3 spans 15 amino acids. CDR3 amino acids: CASSQYQGPTDTQYF. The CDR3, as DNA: TGTGCCAGCAGCCAGTACCAGGGGCCCACAGATACGCAGTATTTT.

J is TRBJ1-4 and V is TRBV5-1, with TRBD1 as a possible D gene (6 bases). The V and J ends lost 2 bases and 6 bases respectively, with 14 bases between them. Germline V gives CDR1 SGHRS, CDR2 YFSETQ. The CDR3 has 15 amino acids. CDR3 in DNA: TGCGCCAGCAGCTTATTGGCAGGGGTCGATGAAAAACTGTTTTTT. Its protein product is CASSLLAGVDEKLFF.

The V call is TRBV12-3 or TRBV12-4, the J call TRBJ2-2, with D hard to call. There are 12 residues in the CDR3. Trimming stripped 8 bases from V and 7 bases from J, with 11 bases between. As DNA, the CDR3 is TGTGCCAGCCAGAGGTCTGGCGGGGAGCTGTTTTTT. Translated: CASQRSGGELFF.

The CDR3 loop is CASGNSANYGYTF. CDR3 bases: TGTGCCAGCGGAAACAGTGCCAACTATGGCTACACCTTC. The chain recombines TRBV2 with TRBJ1-2; D gene unclear. The CDR3 covers 13 residues. V gave up 8 bases and J gave up 2 bases, with 12 bases separating them. Germline loops: CDR1 SNHLY, CDR2 FYNNEI.

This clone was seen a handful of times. In DNA form, the CDR3 reads TGTGCCAGCAGTGAAGAGACAGGGAGTAGCTACACCTTC. Its translation is CASSEETGSSYTF. The V and J genes are TRBV2 and TRBJ1-2, with 7 positions matching TRBD1. Germline-derived CDR1 and CDR2 are SNHLY and FYNNEI. The length of the CDR3 is 13 residues. V trimming: 1 base; J trimming: 9 bases; junction bases outside the gene matches: 5.

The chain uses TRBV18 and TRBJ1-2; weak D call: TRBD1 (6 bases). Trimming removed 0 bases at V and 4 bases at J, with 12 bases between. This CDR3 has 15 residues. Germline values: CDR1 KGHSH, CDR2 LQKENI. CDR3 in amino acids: CASSPPGGPTYGYTF. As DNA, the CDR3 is TGTGCCAGCTCACCACCCGGGGGCCCCACCTATGGCTACACCTTC.

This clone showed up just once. In DNA form, the CDR3 reads TGTGCCAGCAGCTTAAGAGGGGGGGCCCGGACAGATACGCAGTATTTT. Translating it yields CASSLRGGARTDTQYF. The chain employs TRBV7-2 and TRBJ2-3; possibly TRBD2 for D (7 bases). V lost 2 bases and J 3 bases, leaving 15 bases between the germline ends. The CDR3 has 16 amino acids. CDR1 and CDR2 (germline): SGHTA, FQGNSA.

The DNA of the CDR3 is TGTGCCTGGAGGATACAGGGCGTAAGAAATTCACCCCTCCACTTT. Its translation: CAWRIQGVRNSPLHF. The rearrangement uses TRBV30 and TRBJ1-6; D may be TRBD1 (6 bases). V shed 3 bases and J shed 7 bases, with 16 bases lying between them. CDR1 is GTSNPN and CDR2 is SVGIG in the germline V gene (reference sequence). CDR3 length equals 15 residues.

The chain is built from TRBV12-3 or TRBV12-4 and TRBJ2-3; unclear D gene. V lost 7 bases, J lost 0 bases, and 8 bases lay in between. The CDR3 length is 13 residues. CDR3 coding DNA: TGTGCCAGCACCGTACGCAGCACAGATACGCAGTATTTT. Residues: CASTVRSTDTQYF.

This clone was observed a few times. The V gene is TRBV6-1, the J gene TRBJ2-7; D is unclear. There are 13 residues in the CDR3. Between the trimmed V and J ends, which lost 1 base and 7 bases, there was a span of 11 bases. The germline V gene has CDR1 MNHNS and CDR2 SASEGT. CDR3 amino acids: CASSEGPVREQYV. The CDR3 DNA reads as TGTGCCAGCAGTGAAGGTCCAGTCAGGGAGCAGTACGTC.

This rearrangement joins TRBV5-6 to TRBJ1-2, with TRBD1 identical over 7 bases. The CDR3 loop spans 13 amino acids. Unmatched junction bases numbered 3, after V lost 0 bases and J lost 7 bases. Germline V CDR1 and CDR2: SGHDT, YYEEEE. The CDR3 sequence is CASSLGQGGGYTF. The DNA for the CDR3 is TGTGCCAGCAGCTTGGGACAGGGCGGTGGCTACACCTTC.

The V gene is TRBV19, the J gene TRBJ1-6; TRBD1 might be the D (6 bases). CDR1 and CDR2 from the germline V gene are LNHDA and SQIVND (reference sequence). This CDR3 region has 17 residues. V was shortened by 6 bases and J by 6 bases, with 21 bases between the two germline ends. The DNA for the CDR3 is TGTGCCAGTAGCCCTGGGACACCCGTCCGGGCTAATTCACCCCTCCACTTT. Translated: CASSPGTPVRANSPLHF.

This CDR3 is CASSLQQTGVFGYTF. CDR3 DNA sequence: TGTGCCAGCAGCTTACAGCAGACAGGGGTATTTGGCTACACCTTC. The chain employs TRBV7-8 and TRBJ1-2; the match to TRBD1 covers 8 bases. The CDR3 is 15 amino acids. Germline assignment: CDR1 SGHVS and CDR2 FQNEAQ. Trimming removed 2 bases from V and 7 bases from J; junction bases left unmatched: 9. Full variable domain (remainder filled in from reference TRBV7-8 and TRBJ1-2): GAGVSQSPRYKVAKRGQDVALRCDPISGHVSLFWYQQALGQGPEFLTYFQNEAQLDKSGLPSDRFFAERPEGSVSTLKIQRTQQEDSAVYLCASSLQQTGVFGYTFGSGTRLTVV.

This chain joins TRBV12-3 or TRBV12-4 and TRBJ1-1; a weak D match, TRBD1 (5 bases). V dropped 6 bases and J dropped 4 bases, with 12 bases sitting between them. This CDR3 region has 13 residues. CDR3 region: CASSETGTTEAFF. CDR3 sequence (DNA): TGTGCCAGCAGCGAGACCGGGACCACTGAAGCTTTCTTT.

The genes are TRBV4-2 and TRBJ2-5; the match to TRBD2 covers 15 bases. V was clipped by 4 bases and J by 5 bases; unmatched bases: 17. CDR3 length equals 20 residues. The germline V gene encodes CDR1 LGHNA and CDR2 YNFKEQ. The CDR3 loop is CASSPAPGTSGGLIGETQYF. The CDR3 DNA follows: TGTGCCAGCAGCCCAGCTCCGGGGACTAGCGGGGGGCTCATTGGGGAGACCCAGTACTTC.

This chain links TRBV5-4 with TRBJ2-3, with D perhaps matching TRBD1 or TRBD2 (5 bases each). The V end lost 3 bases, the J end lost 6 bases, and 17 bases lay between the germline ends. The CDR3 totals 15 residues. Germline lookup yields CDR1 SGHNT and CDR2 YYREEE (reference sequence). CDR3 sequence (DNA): TGTGCCAGCAGCTCGGGACGGTCCGCTGTTGATACGCAGTATTTT. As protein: CASSSGRSAVDTQYF.

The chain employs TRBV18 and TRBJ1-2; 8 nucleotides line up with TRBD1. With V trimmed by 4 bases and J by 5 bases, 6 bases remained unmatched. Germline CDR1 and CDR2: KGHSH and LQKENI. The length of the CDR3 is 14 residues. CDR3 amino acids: CASSQDRVRYGYTF. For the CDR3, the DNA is TGTGCCAGCTCACAGGACAGGGTGAGATATGGCTACACCTTC.

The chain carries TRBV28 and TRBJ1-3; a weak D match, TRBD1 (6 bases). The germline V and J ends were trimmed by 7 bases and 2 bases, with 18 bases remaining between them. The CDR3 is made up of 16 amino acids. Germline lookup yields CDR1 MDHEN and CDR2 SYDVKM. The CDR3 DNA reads TGTGCCAGCACCCCCGGAGGACAGCGGGCTGGAAACACCATATATTTT. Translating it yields CASTPGGQRAGNTIYF.

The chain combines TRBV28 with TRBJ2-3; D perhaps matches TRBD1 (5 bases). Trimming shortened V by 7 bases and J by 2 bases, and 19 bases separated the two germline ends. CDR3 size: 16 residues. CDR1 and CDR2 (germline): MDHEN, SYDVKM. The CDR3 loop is CASKKGEESVTDTQYF. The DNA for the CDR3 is TGTGCCAGCAAAAAAGGGGAAGAGTCTGTCACAGATACGCAGTATTTT.

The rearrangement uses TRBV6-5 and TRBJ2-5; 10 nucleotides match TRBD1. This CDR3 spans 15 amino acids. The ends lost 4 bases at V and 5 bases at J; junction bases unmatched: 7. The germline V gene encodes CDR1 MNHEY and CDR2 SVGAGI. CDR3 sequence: CASSSSGTGEETQYF. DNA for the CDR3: TGTGCCAGCAGTTCCAGCGGGACAGGGGAGGAGACCCAGTACTTC.

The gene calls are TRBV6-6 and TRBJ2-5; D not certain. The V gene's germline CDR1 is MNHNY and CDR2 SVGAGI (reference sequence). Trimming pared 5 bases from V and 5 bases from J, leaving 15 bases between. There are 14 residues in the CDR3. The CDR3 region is CASSRPPSRETQYF. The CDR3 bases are TGTGCCAGCAGTCGGCCACCCTCGAGGGAGACCCAGTACTTC.

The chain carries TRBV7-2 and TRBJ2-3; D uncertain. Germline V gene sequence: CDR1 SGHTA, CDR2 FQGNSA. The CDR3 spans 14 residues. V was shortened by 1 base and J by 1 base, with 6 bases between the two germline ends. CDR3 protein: CASSLGSGTDTQYF. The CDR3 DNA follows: TGTGCCAGCAGCTTAGGGTCCGGCACAGATACGCAGTATTTT.

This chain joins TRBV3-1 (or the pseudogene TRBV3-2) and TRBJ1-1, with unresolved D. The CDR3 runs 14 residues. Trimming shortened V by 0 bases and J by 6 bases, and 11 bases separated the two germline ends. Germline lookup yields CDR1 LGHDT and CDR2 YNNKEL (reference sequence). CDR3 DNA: TGTGCCAGCAGCCAAGATAGGAGACTGGCTGAAGCTTTCTTT. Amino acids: CASSQDRRLAEAFF.